The 31 T cell receptor beta chains listed next were all sequenced from one sample in a study of PD-L1 blockade in urothelial cancer (dated by TCRdb to 2015 to 2018). This sample's time point label indicates: pretreatment peripheral blood. Library generation was performed with the immunoSEQ multiplex PCR assay. In TCRdb, the immuneACCESS table is reduced to in-frame sequences with V and J assigned. These tables do not hold every clone; where another copy was compared, an unresolved V gene accounts for under half, and the others remain unexplained. Within this sample are tens of thousands of clones, with around 86% of them counted one time only. The top ten clonotypes cover under 15% of the sample. The sample here was PBMCs, taken around atezolizumab (anti-PD-L1) treatment. The receptors originated from a man in his sixties with urothelial cancer.

The V call is TRBV14, the J call TRBJ2-3; D uncertain. The V end was cut by 2 bases, the J end by 2 bases, with 8 bases between. The CDR3 length is 14 residues. Germline V gene lookup returns CDR1 SGHDN and CDR2 FVKESK. The CDR3 nucleotides read TGTGCCAGCAGCCAATTTGCAGACACAGATACGCAGTATTTT. Protein product: CASSQFADTDTQYF. The full variable domain, its missing parts supplied by reference TRBV14 and TRBJ2-3, is EAGVTQFPSHSVIEKGQTVTLRCDPISGHDNLYWYRRVMGKEIKFLLHFVKESKQDESGMPNNRFLAERTGGTYSTLKVQPAELEDSGVYFCASSQFADTDTQYFGPGTRLTVL.

V usage is TRBV7-3 and J usage is TRBJ1-6; TRBD1 aligns across 11 bases. Trimming at V came to 3 bases and at J to 10 bases, leaving 5 bases not matched to a gene. Germline assignment: CDR1 SGHTA and CDR2 FQGTGA. The length of the CDR3 is 15 residues. The CDR3 region has the DNA TGTGCCAGCAGCTTCACGGGACAGGGGGACTCACCCCTCCACTTT. It specifies CASSFTGQGDSPLHF.

As concerns this clone: Germline is not matched at one junction end, which may reflect a read error. The chain is built from TRBV27 and TRBJ1-2; D ambiguous. CDR3 size: 11 residues. Germline assignment: CDR1 MNHEY and CDR2 SMNVEV (reference sequence). CDR3 region: CASSFPIGALF. CDR3 coding DNA: TGTGCCAGCAGTTTCCCGATAGGAGCCCTCTTC.

This clone was recorded at least ten times. V usage is TRBV11-2 and J usage is TRBJ2-7; a weak D match, TRBD2 (5 bases). This CDR3 region has 12 residues. The V gene's germline CDR1 is SGHAT and CDR2 FQNNGV. Trimming took off 5 bases at V and 4 bases at J, with 9 bases between the two ends. The DNA for the CDR3 is TGTGCCAGCAGCCTGAGCGGTTACGAGCAGTACTTC. Residues: CASSLSGYEQYF.

The chain carries TRBV7-2 and TRBJ2-3, with D perhaps TRBD1 (5 bases). The V end lost 1 base, the J end lost 0 bases, and 11 bases lay between the germline ends. Germline V gives CDR1 SGHTA, CDR2 FQGNSA. This CDR3 spans 16 amino acids. CDR3 sequence (DNA): TGTGCCAGCAGCTTAGGGCAGGGTTATAGCACAGATACGCAGTATTTT. It yields the protein CASSLGQGYSTDTQYF.

The chain is built from TRBV19 and TRBJ1-6; D remains ambiguous. Germline-derived CDR1 and CDR2 are LNHDA and SQIVND (reference sequence). The CDR3 consists of 15 residues. Trimming cost V 3 bases and J 3 bases, with 9 bases left between them. CDR3 sequence: CASSIGQNYNSPLHF. The CDR3 coding sequence is TGTGCCAGTAGTATTGGGCAGAACTATAATTCACCCCTCCACTTT.

The V gene is TRBV7-9, the J gene TRBJ1-1; tentatively, D is TRBD1 (6 bases). Trimming cost V 1 base and J 4 bases, with 16 bases left between them. Germline CDR1 reads SEHNR; CDR2 reads FQNEAQ (reference sequence). The CDR3 spans 16 residues. The CDR3 loop is CASSLEGGGLGTEAFF. The CDR3 DNA is TGTGCCAGCAGCTTAGAAGGCGGGGGCCTGGGCACTGAAGCTTTCTTT.

The chain combines TRBV5-4 with TRBJ2-5, with 9 bases aligning to TRBD2. From germline, CDR1 is SGHNT and CDR2 YYREEE (reference sequence). V was pared by 4 bases and J by 5 bases, with 9 bases of the junction left unmatched. This CDR3 contains 15 residues. CDR3 region: CASSAGLAGVETQYF. As DNA, the CDR3 is TGTGCCAGCAGCGCGGGACTAGCCGGTGTCGAGACCCAGTACTTC.

This clone was found once. V is TRBV18 and J is TRBJ1-4; tentatively, D is TRBD1 (5 bases). The germline V gene has CDR1 KGHSH and CDR2 LQKENI. This CDR3 is 18 amino acids long. V was pared by 0 bases and J by 4 bases, with 18 bases between. The CDR3 nucleotides are TGTGCCAGCTCACCACCTTGGGCCAGGGTCACAGATAATGAAAAACTGTTTTTT. Amino acids: CASSPPWARVTDNEKLFF. The full variable domain, completed using reference TRBV18 and TRBJ1-4, is NAGVMQNPRHLVRRRGQEARLRCSPMKGHSHVYWYRQLPEEGLKFMVYLQKENIIDESGMPKERFSAEFPKEGPSILRIQQVVRGDSAAYFCASSPPWARVTDNEKLFFGSGTQLSVL.

V gene TRBV19 combines with J gene TRBJ1-3; TRBD1 matches at 9 bases. Losses at the gene ends were 3 bases for V and 3 bases for J; bases not matched to a gene: 6. The length of the CDR3 is 16 residues. Germline-derived CDR1 and CDR2 are LNHDA and SQIVND (reference sequence). The CDR3 reads CASSMRTGDRGNTIYF. As DNA, the CDR3 is TGTGCCAGTAGTATGAGGACAGGGGACCGTGGAAACACCATATATTTT.

This clone has at least ten counts. Other DNA sequences in this sample translate to the same CDR3. The V gene is TRBV6-6, the J gene TRBJ1-5, with D possibly being TRBD1 (6 bases). In germline, CDR1 is MNHNY, CDR2 SVGAGI (reference sequence). V lost 2 bases and J 0 bases, leaving 11 bases between the germline ends. The CDR3 covers 16 residues. CDR3 residues: CASSYQTGSSNQPQHF. The CDR3 region has the DNA TGTGCCAGCAGTTACCAGACAGGTAGTAGCAATCAGCCCCAGCATTTT.

This sequence joins TRBV30 and TRBJ1-2; 7 bases line up with TRBD1. V trimming: 1 base; J trimming: 9 bases; junction bases outside the gene matches: 5. The germline gives CDR1 GTSNPN, CDR2 SVGIG (reference sequence). The CDR3 contains 12 residues. The CDR3 sequence is CAWSEGGARYTF. The CDR3 bases are TGTGCCTGGAGTGAAGGGGGCGCGCGCTACACCTTC.

This clone was observed a handful of times. An end of the junction differs from the germline gene, which may be a read error. The chain couples TRBV29-1 to TRBJ2-3, with TRBD1 as a possible D gene (7 bases). Germline-derived CDR1 and CDR2 are SQVTM and ANQGSEA. This CDR3 is 17 amino acids long. The CDR3 loop reads CSVQERGRGSFTDTQYF. The CDR3 DNA reads TGCAGCGTTCAAGAGAGGGGGCGGGGTAGCTTCACAGATACGCAGTATTTT.

This clone was found once. The chain is built from TRBV11-3 and TRBJ2-3; possibly TRBD2 for D (5 bases). With 3 bases removed from V and 12 bases from J, the gap between germline ends came to 13 bases. CDR1 SGHNT and CDR2 YENEEA come from the germline V gene. The CDR3 runs 12 residues. The chain's CDR3 is CASSLGVSTQYF. For the CDR3, the DNA is TGTGCCAGCAGCTTGGGAGTGAGCACCCAGTATTTT.

Details on this clone: The sample carries other DNA sequences with the same CDR3. The V and J genes are TRBV7-9 and TRBJ2-1; D is unclear. The V gene's germline CDR1 is SEHNR and CDR2 FQNEAQ (reference sequence). This CDR3 spans 13 amino acids. V was clipped by 0 bases and J by 4 bases, with 4 bases between them. The CDR3, as DNA: TGTGCCAGCAGCTTAGCATCTTACAATGAGCAGTTCTTC. Translating gives CASSLASYNEQFF.

The chain has TRBV7-2 and TRBJ2-5, with 7 bases lining up with TRBD1. There are 14 residues in the CDR3. V shed 5 bases and J 6 bases; nucleotides not matched to a gene: 9. Germline V gives CDR1 SGHTA, CDR2 FQGNSA. In DNA, the CDR3 is TGTGCCAGCAGCATAACAGGGGTGGGACAGACCCAGTACTTC. The encoded protein is CASSITGVGQTQYF.

This chain connects TRBV29-1 to TRBJ2-7; TRBD1 matches at 7 bases. V was clipped by 6 bases and J by 0 bases; unmatched bases: 8. Germline loops: CDR1 SQVTM, CDR2 ANQGSEA. The CDR3 has 14 amino acids. The CDR3: CSVEQGSGSYEQYF. The CDR3, as DNA: TGCAGCGTGGAACAGGGGTCGGGCTCCTACGAGCAGTACTTC.

The J gene is TRBJ2-5, the V gene TRBV11-3; D unclear. The germline V gene has CDR1 SGHNT and CDR2 YENEEA. The CDR3 extends over 13 amino acids. V lost 2 bases and J 7 bases, leaving 11 bases between the germline ends. The CDR3 DNA reads TGTGCCAGCAGCTTATTTTCTAGTAGGACCCAGTACTTC. This translates into CASSLFSSRTQYF.

The chain has TRBV6-6 and TRBJ1-2; D is possibly TRBD1 (6 bases). V was trimmed by 11 bases and J by 2 bases, leaving 12 bases between them. The CDR3 consists of 12 residues. Germline lookup yields CDR1 MNHNY and CDR2 SVGAGI (reference sequence). CDR3 nucleotide sequence: TGTGCCGCTGGACAGATGAACTATGGCTACACCTTC. This encodes CAAGQMNYGYTF.

Only a few counts were recorded for this clone. V gene TRBV6-1 combines with J gene TRBJ1-6; D is perhaps TRBD1 (5 bases). V lost 1 base and J 10 bases, leaving 8 bases between the germline ends. The CDR3 length is 13 residues. Germline V gene data show CDR1 as MNHNS and CDR2 as SASEGT. CDR3 residues: CASSEDRSSPLHF. The CDR3 region has the DNA TGTGCCAGCAGTGAAGACAGGTCCTCACCCCTCCACTTT.

The chain is built from TRBV19 and TRBJ2-5, with a possible D match to TRBD1 (5 bases). The CDR3 loop spans 13 amino acids. With 3 bases removed from V and 3 bases from J, the gap between germline ends came to 8 bases. CDR1 and CDR2 (germline): LNHDA, SQIVND (reference sequence). CDR3 nucleotide sequence: TGTGCCAGTAGTATGGGCAGGGAAGAGACCCAGTACTTC. Its translation is CASSMGREETQYF.

CDR3 nucleotide sequence: TGTGCCTGGAGGGGGGGGACAGGGCGCGGCTACACCTTC. As protein: CAWRGGTGRGYTF. The J gene is TRBJ1-2, the V gene TRBV30; 9 positions agree with TRBD1. The junction had 7 bases not matched to a gene; V was cut back by 3 bases and J by 8 bases. The germline V gene encodes CDR1 GTSNPN and CDR2 SVGIG (reference sequence). The CDR3 is 13 residues long. Variable domain in full (rest from reference TRBV30 and TRBJ1-2): SQTIHQWPATLVQPVGSPLSLECTVEGTSNPNLYWYRQAAGRGLQLLFYSVGIGQISSEVPQNLSASRPQDRQFILSSKKLLLSDSGFYLCAWRGGTGRGYTFGSGTRLTVV.

This chain connects TRBV7-2 to TRBJ1-5; possible D gene TRBD1, 5 bases. V lost 5 bases to trimming and J lost 7 bases, with 24 bases between them. This CDR3 comprises 17 residues. The germline V gene has CDR1 SGHTA and CDR2 FQGNSA. The CDR3 is CASSPTPQGTRGQPQHF. CDR3 nucleotide sequence: TGTGCCAGCAGCCCGACACCCCAAGGGACCCGGGGGCAGCCCCAGCATTTT. Together with reference TRBV7-2 and TRBJ1-5, the CDR3 gives the full variable domain: GAGVSQSPSNKVTEKGKDVELRCDPISGHTALYWYRQSLGQGLEFLIYFQGNSAPDKSGLPSDRFSAERTGGSVSTLTIQRTQQEDSAVYLCASSPTPQGTRGQPQHFGDGTRLSIL.

The chain has TRBV29-1 and TRBJ2-2; perhaps TRBD1 as D (5 bases). The ends were cut back, 5 bases at V and 3 bases at J, with 16 bases in the middle. The CDR3 is 15 amino acids. CDR1 SQVTM and CDR2 ANQGSEA come from the germline V gene. The CDR3 DNA is TGCAGCGTTAAGGGGCGCGGTGAGGACACCGGGGAGCTGTTTTTT. Translated: CSVKGRGEDTGELFF.

This sequence joins TRBV6-1 and TRBJ2-1; 11 bases align to TRBD2. The V gene's germline CDR1 is MNHNS and CDR2 SASEGT. V shed 5 bases and J 3 bases; nucleotides not matched to a gene: 3. The CDR3 runs 15 residues. The CDR3 protein is CASSSLAGGYNEQFF. DNA for the CDR3: TGTGCCAGCAGTAGCCTAGCGGGGGGCTACAATGAGCAGTTCTTC.

This chain connects TRBV27 to TRBJ1-2, with 7 positions matching TRBD1. Trimming removed 4 bases from V and 4 bases from J; junction bases left unmatched: 6. CDR1 and CDR2 from the germline V gene are MNHEY and SMNVEV (reference sequence). This CDR3 is built from 14 residues. CDR3 bases: TGTGCCAGCAGTTGGGACAGAAACCTCTATGGCTACACCTTC. Translated: CASSWDRNLYGYTF.

The CDR3 DNA sequence: TGTGCCAGCAGCTTGTCTTCGGGGTTGGGGGAGACCCAGTACTTC. It yields the protein CASSLSSGLGETQYF. The gene calls are TRBV5-4 and TRBJ2-5; D perhaps matches TRBD2 (5 bases). Germline V CDR1 and CDR2: SGHNT, YYREEE (reference sequence). This CDR3 comprises 15 residues. Trimming removed 1 base at V and 5 bases at J, with 15 bases between.

This clone was counted a few times. The rearrangement joins TRBV6-4 to TRBJ1-2; 9 nucleotides line up with TRBD1. The CDR3 consists of 15 residues. Looked up from germline, CDR1 is MRHNA and CDR2 is SNTAGT. V shed 2 bases, J shed 6 bases, and the junction held 7 bases outside the gene matches. CDR3 DNA: TGTGCCAGCAGTGACCGATTTGGGACAGGGAATGGCTACACCTTC. Translation gives CASSDRFGTGNGYTF.

This chain uses TRBV30 with TRBJ1-1; D gene ambiguous. The V and J ends lost 3 bases and 0 bases respectively, with 17 bases between them. The CDR3 sequence is 16 residues long. Per germline, CDR1 GTSNPN and CDR2 SVGIG (reference sequence). The CDR3 spells CAWSHPGSRMNTEAFF. DNA for the CDR3: TGTGCCTGGAGCCACCCCGGGAGCCGTATGAACACTGAAGCTTTCTTT.

This sequence joins TRBV7-9 and TRBJ2-3; 10 bases match TRBD2. The CDR3 runs 15 residues. Germline-derived CDR1 and CDR2 are SEHNR and FQNEAQ (reference sequence). Losses at the gene ends were 5 bases for V and 5 bases for J; bases not matched to a gene: 7. The CDR3 reads CASSPTSGVGDTQYF. DNA of the CDR3: TGTGCCAGCAGCCCTACTAGCGGGGTGGGAGATACGCAGTATTTT.

This chain links TRBV10-3 with TRBJ2-7; TRBD1 matches at 10 bases. Germline CDR1 reads ENHRY; CDR2 reads SYGVKD. The CDR3 sequence is 13 residues long. The V and J ends lost 6 bases and 4 bases, in that order; junction bases with no gene match: 3. The CDR3 protein is CAIRGQGRYEQYF. The CDR3 DNA sequence: TGTGCCATCAGGGGACAGGGGAGGTACGAGCAGTACTTC.